What follows are 29 T cell receptor beta chains derived from one specimen sequenced in a study of cytomegalovirus exposure and HLA in healthy donors. With 60 Vbeta and 13 Jbeta primers, the PCR was carried out. Here immunoSEQ multiplex PCR was the method, and the copy in TCRdb shows in-frame clones only, minus some. The sample carries roughly 250,000 clones, just over 70% recorded once. Sequencing input: PBMCs. The origin of the receptors is a female donor in good health and CMV-seronegative.

The chain uses TRBV19 and TRBJ2-5; 9 positions agree with TRBD1. The J call may be mistaken, given a closer DNA end match to TRBJ2-7. Looked up from germline, CDR1 is LNHDA and CDR2 is SQIVND (reference sequence). This CDR3 contains 16 residues. CDR3 loop: CASSQPGTGLTYEQYF. The CDR3 bases are TGTGCCAGTAGCCAACCCGGGACAGGGCTGACCTACGAGCAGTACTTC.

As DNA, the CDR3 is TGTGCCAGCAGCTGGACTGGGCAGAAACAAGAGACCCAGTACTTC. It yields the protein CASSWTGQKQETQYF. V gene TRBV28 combines with J gene TRBJ2-5, with a weak D call TRBD2 (5 bases). The CDR3 is made up of 15 amino acids. The germline CDR1 and CDR2 sequences are MDHEN and SYDVKM. Trimming stripped 6 bases from V and 2 bases from J, with 16 bases between.

The table lists this clone with a count of one. The rearrangement links TRBV5-1 to TRBJ2-7; TRBD1 is a possible D gene (6 bases). The length of the CDR3 is 15 residues. V was pared by 0 bases and J by 6 bases, with 16 bases between. Germline V gene data show CDR1 as SGHRS and CDR2 as YFSETQ. CDR3 loop: CASSLVGTSRLEQYF. As DNA, the CDR3 is TGCGCCAGCAGCTTGGTCGGGACAAGCCGGCTCGAGCAGTACTTC.

This chain links TRBV30 with TRBJ2-5; possible D gene TRBD1, 6 bases. The J call may be mistaken, given a closer DNA end match to TRBJ2-7. Germline V gives CDR1 GTSNPN, CDR2 SVGIG (reference sequence). The CDR3 contains 12 residues. CDR3 nucleotide sequence: TGTGCCTTAACGGGACAATCCTACGAGCAGTACTTC. It specifies CALTGQSYEQYF.

The chain links TRBV6-6 to TRBJ2-7; D gene ambiguous. CDR3 size: 16 residues. Germline V gives CDR1 MNHNY, CDR2 SVGAGI (reference sequence). V was pared by 0 bases and J by 10 bases, with 22 bases between. The CDR3 coding sequence is TGTGCCAGCAGTTACTCGCCAATTCTAGACCCGCGCACTCAGTACTTC. Translated, it gives CASSYSPILDPRTQYF.

The V gene is TRBV5-4, the J gene TRBJ2-7, with 16 bases that match TRBD2. The CDR3 length is 15 residues. Trimming took 2 bases from V and 5 from J; bases not matched to a gene: 1. Germline CDR1 reads SGHNT; CDR2 reads YYREEE (reference sequence). This chain's CDR3 is CASSFGTSGRDEQYF. In nucleotides, the CDR3 is TGTGCCAGCAGCTTCGGGACTAGCGGGAGGGACGAGCAGTACTTC.

The chain joins TRBV2 to TRBJ2-7; 9 nucleotides match TRBD1. Trimming removed 4 bases from V and 3 bases from J; junction bases left unmatched: 7. This CDR3 is 15 amino acids long. From germline, CDR1 is SNHLY and CDR2 FYNNEI. CDR3 in DNA: TGTGCCAGCAGTGCGGGACAGGGAAAACTCTACGAGCAGTACTTC. It encodes CASSAGQGKLYEQYF.

This chain uses TRBV9 with TRBJ2-2, with TRBD1 as a possible D gene (6 bases). CDR3 length: 14 amino acids. Germline assignment: CDR1 SGDLS and CDR2 YYNGEE. V was pared by 2 bases and J by 2 bases, with 7 bases between. CDR3 region: CASSVTGNTGELFF. The DNA of the CDR3 is TGTGCCAGCAGCGTGACAGGAAACACCGGGGAGCTGTTTTTT.

Here the CDR3 DNA reads TGTGCCAGCAGTTTAATCGACTCCACCAATCAGCCCCAGCATTTT. Translation gives CASSLIDSTNQPQHF. The chain combines TRBV28 with TRBJ1-5; D is uncertain. Trimming took 2 bases from V and 3 from J, leaving 11 bases between them. From germline, CDR1 is MDHEN and CDR2 SYDVKM. The CDR3 sequence is 15 residues long.

The rearrangement joins TRBV4-1 to TRBJ2-7; the D gene is possibly TRBD2 (5 bases). Germline V CDR1 and CDR2: MGHRA, YSYEKL. The CDR3 runs 15 residues. V lost 3 bases to trimming and J lost 0 bases, with 12 bases between them. The CDR3 DNA is TGCGCCAGCAGCCACGAACTAGGGAGCTCCTACGAGCAGTACTTC. It codes for CASSHELGSSYEQYF.

The chain employs TRBV9 and TRBJ2-1; D remains unclear. V lost 4 bases, J lost 5 bases, and 10 bases lay in between. The CDR3 runs to 13 residues. CDR1 is SGDLS and CDR2 is YYNGEE in the germline V gene. Here the CDR3 reads CASSRRRDNEQFF. CDR3 in DNA: TGTGCCAGCAGCCGTAGGAGAGACAATGAGCAGTTCTTC.

The V gene is TRBV5-1, the J gene TRBJ1-1; TRBD1 aligns across 7 bases. This CDR3 spans 13 amino acids. Germline V gene data show CDR1 as SGHRS and CDR2 as YFSETQ. J was trimmed by 10 bases and V by 5 bases; bases with no gene match: 11. This CDR3 is CASSFTGVERAFF. Here the CDR3 DNA reads TGCGCCAGCAGTTTTACAGGGGTAGAAAGAGCTTTCTTT.

The CDR3 DNA follows: TGTGCCAGCAGTCCCCCGCGGCCCCCCTACACCTTC. Residues: CASSPPRPPYTF. The chain couples TRBV28 to TRBJ1-2; D ambiguous. Germline V lookup: CDR1 MDHEN, CDR2 SYDVKM. There are 12 residues in the CDR3. V lost 5 bases and J 10 bases, leaving 14 bases between the germline ends.

The rearrangement joins TRBV10-3 to TRBJ2-5; 9 nucleotides match TRBD2. Germline CDR1 is ENHRY and CDR2 is SYGVKD. The CDR3 is 16 residues long. Losses at the gene ends were 4 bases for V and 5 bases for J; bases not matched to a gene: 11. CDR3 DNA sequence: TGTGCCATCAGTGTTGGGGGGTTAGCGGGAGCGGAGACCCAGTACTTC. Its translation: CAISVGGLAGAETQYF.

This chain links TRBV19 with TRBJ2-7, with D possibly matching TRBD2 (6 bases). Germline V gene data show CDR1 as LNHDA and CDR2 as SQIVND (reference sequence). The CDR3 extends over 13 amino acids. Trimming took off 5 bases at V and 2 bases at J, with 10 bases between the two ends. The CDR3 loop reads CASSAGQTYEQYF. The CDR3 bases are TGTGCCAGTAGTGCGGGGCAAACCTACGAGCAGTACTTC.

This clone was found a few times. In DNA, the CDR3 is TGTGCCAGCAGCCGGACGGGGGGAGGGCCTTCCTACGAGCAGTACTTC. It specifies CASSRTGGGPSYEQYF. The chain combines TRBV5-4 with TRBJ2-7, with 7 bases aligning to TRBD2. V was pared by 4 bases and J by 1 base, with 11 bases of the junction left unmatched. CDR1 and CDR2 from the germline V gene are SGHNT and YYREEE (reference sequence). This CDR3 has 16 residues. Drawing the rest from reference TRBV5-4 and TRBJ2-7, the complete variable domain is ETGVTQSPTHLIKTRGQQVTLRCSSQSGHNTVSWYQQALGQGPQFIFQYYREEENGRGNFPPRFSGLQFPNYSSELNVNALELDDSALYLCASSRTGGGPSYEQYFGPGTRLTVT.

The chain joins TRBV18 to TRBJ1-3, with 10 bases lining up with TRBD1. Per the germline V gene, CDR1 is KGHSH and CDR2 is LQKENI. The junction had 5 bases not matched to a gene; V was cut back by 3 bases and J by 3 bases. This CDR3 region has 16 residues. The DNA for the CDR3 is TGTGCCAGCTCACCTTCGGGACAGGGGAGTGGAAACACCATATATTTT. It codes for CASSPSGQGSGNTIYF.

This clone showed up just a few times. The CDR3 bases are TGCGCCAGCAGCTCCCGGGACACCGGTGTACGCGAGCAGTACTTC. Translated: CASSSRDTGVREQYF. The chain links TRBV5-1 to TRBJ2-7; D might be TRBD1 (6 bases). The CDR3 is 15 amino acids. V was shortened by 3 bases and J by 6 bases, with 19 bases between the two germline ends. Germline V gives CDR1 SGHRS, CDR2 YFSETQ. The variable domain in full, with the rest retrieved from reference TRBV5-1 and TRBJ2-7, is KAGVTQTPRYLIKTRGQQVTLSCSPISGHRSVSWYQQTPGQGLQFLFEYFSETQRNKGNFPGRFSGRQFSNSRSEMNVSTLELGDSALYLCASSSRDTGVREQYFGPGTRLTVT.

This clone was picked up one time. The chain has TRBV5-1 and TRBJ2-7; weak D call: TRBD1 (6 bases). CDR3 length: 15 amino acids. Germline lookup yields CDR1 SGHRS and CDR2 YFSETQ. Between the trimmed V and J ends, which lost 4 bases and 4 bases, there was a span of 18 bases. CDR3 protein: CASSPFGTLVYEQYF. In DNA, the CDR3 is TGCGCCAGCAGCCCTTTCGGGACACTCGTTTACGAGCAGTACTTC.

This clone was counted a few times. This chain joins TRBV5-1 and TRBJ2-1; D unresolved. V was shortened by 3 bases and J by 3 bases, with 10 bases between the two germline ends. The CDR3 runs to 14 residues. Germline CDR1 reads SGHRS; CDR2 reads YFSETQ. In nucleotides, the CDR3 is TGCGCCAGCAGCTCCACCACTGGCTACAATGAGCAGTTCTTC. Translating it yields CASSSTTGYNEQFF.

This clone has just a few counts. The J gene is TRBJ2-1, the V gene TRBV11-2; a possible D gene is TRBD2 (5 bases). CDR3 size: 17 residues. Per germline, CDR1 SGHAT and CDR2 FQNNGV. V dropped 5 bases and J dropped 1 base, with 18 bases sitting between them. In nucleotides, the CDR3 is TGTGCCAGCAGCGCCGGTGGAGGCGGCCTATCCTACAATGAGCAGTTCTTC. Translation: CASSAGGGGLSYNEQFF.

The chain recombines TRBV7-8 with TRBJ1-2, with 10 positions matching TRBD1. The CDR3 has 14 residues. V was clipped by 5 bases and J by 8 bases; unmatched bases: 8. The germline V gene has CDR1 SGHVS and CDR2 FQNEAQ. The CDR3 DNA follows: TGTGCCAGCAGCGACCGACAGGGGGCGGCAGGCTACACCTTC. This codes for CASSDRQGAAGYTF.

CDR3 loop: CASSVLANLDEQYF. CDR3 DNA sequence: TGTGCCAGCAGTGTACTAGCGAACCTCGACGAGCAGTACTTC. The chain couples TRBV6-5 to TRBJ2-7; 7 nucleotides agree with TRBD2. The CDR3 extends over 14 amino acids. Germline assignment: CDR1 MNHEY and CDR2 SVGAGI. The V gene end was trimmed by 5 bases and the J gene end by 5 bases; junction bases not matched to a gene: 9.

The genes are TRBV19 and TRBJ1-2; 12 bases map to TRBD1. The CDR3 loop spans 14 amino acids. V lost 4 bases to trimming and J lost 6 bases; unmatched junction nucleotides: 3. CDR1 is LNHDA and CDR2 is SQIVND in the germline V gene (reference sequence). The CDR3 bases are TGTGCCAGTAGTACTGGGACAGGGGGCAATGGCTACACCTTC. This sequence encodes CASSTGTGGNGYTF.

The rearrangement links TRBV6-1 to TRBJ2-4, with D tentatively TRBD1 (5 bases). Deletions cut 1 base from V and 15 bases from J, with 13 bases between. The CDR3 runs 12 residues. Germline CDR1 and CDR2: MNHNS and SASEGT. The CDR3 spells CASSEERGRSYF. CDR3 bases: TGTGCCAGCAGTGAAGAAAGGGGCCGGTCGTACTTC.

The V and J genes are TRBV4-1 and TRBJ2-7; 8 nucleotides line up with TRBD1. CDR3 size: 14 residues. CDR1 is MGHRA and CDR2 is YSYEKL in the germline V gene. J was trimmed by 3 bases and V by 4 bases; bases with no gene match: 5. CDR3 nucleotides: TGCGCCAGCAGCCTTGGACAGGGCCACTACGAGCAGTACTTC. Protein sequence: CASSLGQGHYEQYF.

This clone appeared once. The chain carries TRBV29-1 and TRBJ1-1, with D possibly being TRBD1 (5 bases). Germline CDR1 SQVTM, CDR2 ANQGSEA. CDR3 length: 11 amino acids. The DNA for the CDR3 is TGCGCAGGGATGCAGAACACTGAAGCTTTCTTT. Translated: CAGMQNTEAFF.

The V gene is TRBV7-9, the J gene TRBJ2-3; maybe TRBD1 (5 bases). Germline V gene data show CDR1 as SEHNR and CDR2 as FQNEAQ (reference sequence). Deletions cut 5 bases from V and 4 bases from J, with 16 bases between. This CDR3 has 15 residues. CDR3 region: CASSTAGLGPDTQYF. Here the CDR3 DNA reads TGTGCCAGCAGCACCGCAGGGCTGGGCCCAGATACGCAGTATTTT.

V is TRBV11-2 and J is TRBJ2-2; maybe TRBD2 (7 bases). CDR3 length equals 19 residues. Germline V gives CDR1 SGHAT, CDR2 FQNNGV. V was clipped by 5 bases and J by 5 bases, with 27 bases between them. Written as DNA, the CDR3 is TGTGCCAGCAGCATCCTCCTCGGGGGAGAAGGGGGGGGGACCGGGGAGCTGTTTTTT. Translation gives CASSILLGGEGGGTGELFF.